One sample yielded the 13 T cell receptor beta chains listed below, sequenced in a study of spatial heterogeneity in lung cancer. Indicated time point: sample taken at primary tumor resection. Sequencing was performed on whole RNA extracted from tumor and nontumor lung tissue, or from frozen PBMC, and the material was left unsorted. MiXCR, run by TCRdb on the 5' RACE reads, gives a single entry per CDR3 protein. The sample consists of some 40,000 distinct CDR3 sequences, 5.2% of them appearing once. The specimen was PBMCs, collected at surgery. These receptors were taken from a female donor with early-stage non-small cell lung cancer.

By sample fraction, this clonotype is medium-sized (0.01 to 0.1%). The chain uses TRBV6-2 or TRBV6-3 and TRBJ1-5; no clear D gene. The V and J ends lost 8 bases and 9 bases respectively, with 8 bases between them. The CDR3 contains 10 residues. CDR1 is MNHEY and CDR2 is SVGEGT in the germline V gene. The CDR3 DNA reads TGTGCCAGCGGGTTGTGGCCCCAGCATTTT. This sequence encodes CASGLWPQHF.

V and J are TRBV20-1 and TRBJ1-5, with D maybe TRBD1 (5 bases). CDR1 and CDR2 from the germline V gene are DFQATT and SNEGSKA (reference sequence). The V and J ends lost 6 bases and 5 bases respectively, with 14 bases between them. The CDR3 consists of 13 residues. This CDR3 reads CSAQGPGHQPQHF. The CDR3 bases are TGCAGTGCCCAGGGTCCCGGCCATCAGCCCCAGCATTTT.

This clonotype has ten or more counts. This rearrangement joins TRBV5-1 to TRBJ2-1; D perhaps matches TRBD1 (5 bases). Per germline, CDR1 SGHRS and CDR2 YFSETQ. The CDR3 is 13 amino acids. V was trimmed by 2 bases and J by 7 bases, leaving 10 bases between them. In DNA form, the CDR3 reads TGCGCCAGCAGCTTTCGTTACAGGAATGAGCAGTTCTTC. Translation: CASSFRYRNEQFF.

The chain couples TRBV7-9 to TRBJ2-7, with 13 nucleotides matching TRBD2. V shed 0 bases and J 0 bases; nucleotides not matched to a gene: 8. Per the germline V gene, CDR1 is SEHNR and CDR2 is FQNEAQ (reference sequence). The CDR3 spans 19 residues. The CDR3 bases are TGTGCCAGCAGCTTAGCCCCGGGACTAGCGGGGTATCTCTCCTACGAGCAGTACTTC. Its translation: CASSLAPGLAGYLSYEQYF.

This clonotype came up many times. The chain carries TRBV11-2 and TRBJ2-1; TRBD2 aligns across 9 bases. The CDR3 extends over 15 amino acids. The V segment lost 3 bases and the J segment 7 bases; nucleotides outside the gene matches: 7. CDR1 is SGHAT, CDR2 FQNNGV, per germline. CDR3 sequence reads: CASSLGGGARNEQFF. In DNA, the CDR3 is TGTGCCAGCAGCTTGGGCGGGGGGGCGAGGAATGAGCAGTTCTTC.

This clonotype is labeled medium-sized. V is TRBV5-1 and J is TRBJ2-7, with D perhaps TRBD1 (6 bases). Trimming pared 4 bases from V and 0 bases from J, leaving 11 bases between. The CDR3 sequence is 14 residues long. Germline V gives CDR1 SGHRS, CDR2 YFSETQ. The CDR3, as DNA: TGCGCCAGCAGCGTACAGGGAACCTCCTACGAGCAGTACTTC. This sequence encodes CASSVQGTSYEQYF.

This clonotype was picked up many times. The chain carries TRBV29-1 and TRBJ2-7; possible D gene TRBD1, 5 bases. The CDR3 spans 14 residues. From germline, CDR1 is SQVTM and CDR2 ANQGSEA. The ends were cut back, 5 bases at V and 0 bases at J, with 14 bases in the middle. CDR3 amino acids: CSVRLQGFSYEQYF. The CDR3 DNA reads TGCAGCGTTCGACTCCAGGGATTCTCCTACGAGCAGTACTTC.

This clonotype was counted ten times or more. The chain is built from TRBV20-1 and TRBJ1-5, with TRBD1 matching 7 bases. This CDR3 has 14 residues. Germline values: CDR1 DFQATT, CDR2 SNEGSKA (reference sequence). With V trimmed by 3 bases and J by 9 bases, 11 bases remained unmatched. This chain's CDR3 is CSARQTGDRGPQHF. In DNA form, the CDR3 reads TGCAGTGCTAGGCAAACAGGGGACCGCGGGCCCCAGCATTTT.

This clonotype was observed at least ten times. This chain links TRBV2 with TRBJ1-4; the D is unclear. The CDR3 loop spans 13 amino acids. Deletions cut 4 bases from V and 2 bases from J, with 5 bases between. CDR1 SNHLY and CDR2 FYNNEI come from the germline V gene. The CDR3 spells CASSGGTNEKLFF. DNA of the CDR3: TGTGCCAGCAGTGGCGGGACTAATGAAAAACTGTTTTTT.

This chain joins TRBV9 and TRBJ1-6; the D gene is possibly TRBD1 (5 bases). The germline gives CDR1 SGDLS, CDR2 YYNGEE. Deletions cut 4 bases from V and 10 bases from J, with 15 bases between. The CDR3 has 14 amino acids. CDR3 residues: CASSRGTSGSPLHF. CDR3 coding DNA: TGTGCCAGCAGCCGGGGGACCTCGGGATCACCCCTCCACTTT.

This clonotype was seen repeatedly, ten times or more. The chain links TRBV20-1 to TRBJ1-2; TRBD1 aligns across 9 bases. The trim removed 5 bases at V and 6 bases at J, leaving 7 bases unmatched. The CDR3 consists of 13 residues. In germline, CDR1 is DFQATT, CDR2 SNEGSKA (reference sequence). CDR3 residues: CSAAGQGGDGYTF. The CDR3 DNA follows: TGCAGTGCTGCGGGACAGGGAGGGGATGGCTACACCTTC.

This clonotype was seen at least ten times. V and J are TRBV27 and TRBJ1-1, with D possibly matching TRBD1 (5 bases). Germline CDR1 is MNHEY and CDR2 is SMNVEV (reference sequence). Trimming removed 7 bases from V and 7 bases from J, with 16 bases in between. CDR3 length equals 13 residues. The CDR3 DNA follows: TGTGCCAGCACGTTCCAATGGGGGAGTGAAGCTTTCTTT. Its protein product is CASTFQWGSEAFF.

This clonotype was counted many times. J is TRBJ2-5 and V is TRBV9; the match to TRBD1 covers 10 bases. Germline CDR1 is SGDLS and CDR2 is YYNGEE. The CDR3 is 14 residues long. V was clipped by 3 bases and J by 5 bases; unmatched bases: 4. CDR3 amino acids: CASSARQGAETQYF. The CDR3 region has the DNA TGTGCCAGCAGCGCGAGACAGGGGGCGGAGACCCAGTACTTC.